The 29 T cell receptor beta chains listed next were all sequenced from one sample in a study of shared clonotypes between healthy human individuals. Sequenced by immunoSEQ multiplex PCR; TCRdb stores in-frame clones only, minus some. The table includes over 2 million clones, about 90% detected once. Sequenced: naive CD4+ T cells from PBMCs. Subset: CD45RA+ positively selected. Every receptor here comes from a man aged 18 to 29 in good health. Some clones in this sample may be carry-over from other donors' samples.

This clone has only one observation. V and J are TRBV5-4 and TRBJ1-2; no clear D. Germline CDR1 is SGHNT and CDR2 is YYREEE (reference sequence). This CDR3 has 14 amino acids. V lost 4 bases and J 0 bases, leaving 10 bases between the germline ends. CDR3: CASSPERSNYGYTF. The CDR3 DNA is TGTGCCAGCAGCCCCGAACGGTCTAACTATGGCTACACCTTC.

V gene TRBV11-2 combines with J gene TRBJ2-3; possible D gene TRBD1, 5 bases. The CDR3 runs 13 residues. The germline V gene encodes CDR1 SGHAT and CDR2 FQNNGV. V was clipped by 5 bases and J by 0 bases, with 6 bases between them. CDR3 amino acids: CASSGASTDTQYF. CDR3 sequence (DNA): TGTGCCAGCAGCGGGGCTAGCACAGATACGCAGTATTTT.

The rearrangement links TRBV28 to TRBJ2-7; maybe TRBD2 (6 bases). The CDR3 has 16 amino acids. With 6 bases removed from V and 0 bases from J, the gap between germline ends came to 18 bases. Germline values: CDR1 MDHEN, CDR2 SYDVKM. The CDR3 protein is CASRERSSAGSYEQYF. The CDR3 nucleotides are TGTGCCAGCAGAGAGAGATCTAGCGCGGGCTCCTACGAGCAGTACTTC.

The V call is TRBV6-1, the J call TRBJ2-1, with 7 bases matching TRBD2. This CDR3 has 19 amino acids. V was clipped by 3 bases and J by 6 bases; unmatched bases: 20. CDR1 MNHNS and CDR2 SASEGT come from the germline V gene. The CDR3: CASSDRGEGWVRAGNEQFF. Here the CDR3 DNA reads TGTGCCAGCAGTGACCGGGGGGAAGGATGGGTGCGAGCTGGCAATGAGCAGTTCTTC.

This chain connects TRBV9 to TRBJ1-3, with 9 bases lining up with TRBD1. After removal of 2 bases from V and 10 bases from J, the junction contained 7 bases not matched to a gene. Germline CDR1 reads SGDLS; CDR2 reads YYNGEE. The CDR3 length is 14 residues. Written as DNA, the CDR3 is TGTGCCAGCAGCGTGACAGGGGGTTTGGGGACCATATATTTT. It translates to CASSVTGGLGTIYF.

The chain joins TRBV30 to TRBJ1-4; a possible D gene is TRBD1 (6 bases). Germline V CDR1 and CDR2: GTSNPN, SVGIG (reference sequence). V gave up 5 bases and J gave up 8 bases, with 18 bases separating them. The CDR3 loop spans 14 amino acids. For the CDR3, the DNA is TGTGCCTGGGAGACCGGACAGCTGGGGGAAAAACTGTTTTTT. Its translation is CAWETGQLGEKLFF.

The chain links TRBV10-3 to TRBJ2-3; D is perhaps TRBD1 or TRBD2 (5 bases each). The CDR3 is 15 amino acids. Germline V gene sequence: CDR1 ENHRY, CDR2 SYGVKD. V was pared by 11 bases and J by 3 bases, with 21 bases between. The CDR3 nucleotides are TGTGCCGCACAAGCTCGGGACCTGGAGACAGATACGCAGTATTTT. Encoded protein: CAAQARDLETDTQYF.

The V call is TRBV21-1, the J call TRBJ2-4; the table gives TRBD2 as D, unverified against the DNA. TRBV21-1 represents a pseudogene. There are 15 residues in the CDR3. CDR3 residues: CASSPRGMAKNIQYF. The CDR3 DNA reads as TGTGCCAGCAGCCCACGGGGGATGGCCAAAAACATTCAGTACTTC.

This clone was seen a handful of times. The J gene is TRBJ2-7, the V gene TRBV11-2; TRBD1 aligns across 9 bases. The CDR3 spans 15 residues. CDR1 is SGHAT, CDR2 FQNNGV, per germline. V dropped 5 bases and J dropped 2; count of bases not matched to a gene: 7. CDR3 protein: CASSRDRETPYEQYF. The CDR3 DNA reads TGTGCCAGCAGCCGGGACAGGGAGACTCCCTACGAGCAGTACTTC.

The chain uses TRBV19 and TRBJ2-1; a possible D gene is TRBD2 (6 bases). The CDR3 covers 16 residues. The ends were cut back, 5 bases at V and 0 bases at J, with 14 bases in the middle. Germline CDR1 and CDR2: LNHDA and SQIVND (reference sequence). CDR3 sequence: CASSVFGGSSYNEQFF. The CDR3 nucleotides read TGTGCCAGTAGTGTTTTTGGGGGGAGCTCCTACAATGAGCAGTTCTTC.

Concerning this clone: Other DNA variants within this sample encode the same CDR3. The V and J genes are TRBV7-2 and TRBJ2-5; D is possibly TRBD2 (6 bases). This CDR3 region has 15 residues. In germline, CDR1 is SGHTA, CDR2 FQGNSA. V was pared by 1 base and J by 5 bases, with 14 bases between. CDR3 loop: CASSLEAGPGETQYF. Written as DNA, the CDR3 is TGTGCCAGCAGCTTAGAGGCGGGACCGGGGGAGACCCAGTACTTC.

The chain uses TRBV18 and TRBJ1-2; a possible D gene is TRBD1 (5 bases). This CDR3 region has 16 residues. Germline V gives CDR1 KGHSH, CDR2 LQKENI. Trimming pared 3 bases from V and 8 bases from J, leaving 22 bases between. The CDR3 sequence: CASSPIIGAGDDGYTF. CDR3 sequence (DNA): TGTGCCAGCTCACCGATAATAGGGGCGGGGGATGACGGCTACACCTTC.

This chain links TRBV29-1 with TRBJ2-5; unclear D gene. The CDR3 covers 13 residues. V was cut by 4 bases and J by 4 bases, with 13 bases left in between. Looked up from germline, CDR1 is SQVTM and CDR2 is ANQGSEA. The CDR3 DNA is TGCAGCGTTGGGCAGCGTCTGAGAGAGACCCAGTACTTC. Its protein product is CSVGQRLRETQYF.

This chain's CDR3 is CASSFGTSRNTGELFF. The CDR3 bases are TGCGCCAGCAGCTTTGGGACATCGCGGAACACCGGGGAGCTGTTTTTT. The genes are TRBV5-1 and TRBJ2-2; a possible D gene is TRBD1 (6 bases). The CDR3 sequence is 16 residues long. Germline CDR1 SGHRS, CDR2 YFSETQ. With 2 bases removed from V and 1 base from J, the gap between germline ends came to 12 bases. Full variable domain (remainder filled in from reference TRBV5-1 and TRBJ2-2): KAGVTQTPRYLIKTRGQQVTLSCSPISGHRSVSWYQQTPGQGLQFLFEYFSETQRNKGNFPGRFSGRQFSNSRSEMNVSTLELGDSALYLCASSFGTSRNTGELFFGEGSRLTVL.

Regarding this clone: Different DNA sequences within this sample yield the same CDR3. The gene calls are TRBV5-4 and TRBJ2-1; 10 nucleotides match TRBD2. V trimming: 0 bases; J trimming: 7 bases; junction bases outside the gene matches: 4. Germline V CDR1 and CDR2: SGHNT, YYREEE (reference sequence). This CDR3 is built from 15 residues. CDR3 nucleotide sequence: TGTGCCAGCAGCTTGGCTAGCGGGAGTCGTAATGAGCAGTTCTTC. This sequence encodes CASSLASGSRNEQFF.

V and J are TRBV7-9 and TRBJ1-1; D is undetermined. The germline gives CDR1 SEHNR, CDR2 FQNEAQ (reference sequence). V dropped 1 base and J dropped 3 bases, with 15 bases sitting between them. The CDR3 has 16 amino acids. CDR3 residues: CASSLVSARGDTEAFF. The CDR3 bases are TGTGCCAGCAGCTTAGTCTCAGCCCGTGGGGACACTGAAGCTTTCTTT. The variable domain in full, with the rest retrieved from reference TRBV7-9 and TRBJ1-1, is DTGVSQNPRHKITKRGQNVTFRCDPISEHNRLYWYRQTLGQGPEFLTYFQNEAQLEKSRLLSDRFSAERPKGSFSTLEIQRTEQGDSAMYLCASSLVSARGDTEAFFGQGTRLTVV.

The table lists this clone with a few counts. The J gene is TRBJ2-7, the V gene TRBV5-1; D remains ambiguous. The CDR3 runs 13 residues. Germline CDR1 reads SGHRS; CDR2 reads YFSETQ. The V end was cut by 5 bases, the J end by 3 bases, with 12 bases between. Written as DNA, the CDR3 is TGCGCCAGCAGAAATAAACTCGGCTACGAGCAGTACTTC. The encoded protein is CASRNKLGYEQYF.

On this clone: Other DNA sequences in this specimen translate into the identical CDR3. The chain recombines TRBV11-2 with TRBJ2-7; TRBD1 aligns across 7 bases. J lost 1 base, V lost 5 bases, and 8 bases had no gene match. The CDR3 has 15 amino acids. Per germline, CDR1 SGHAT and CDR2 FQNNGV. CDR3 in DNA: TGTGCCAGCAGCAGAACCGGGACAGATTCCTACGAGCAGTACTTC. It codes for CASSRTGTDSYEQYF.

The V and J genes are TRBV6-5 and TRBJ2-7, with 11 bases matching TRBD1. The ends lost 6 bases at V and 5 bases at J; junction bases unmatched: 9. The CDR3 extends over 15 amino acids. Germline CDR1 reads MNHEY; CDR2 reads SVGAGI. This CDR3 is CASSRPGQGGHEQYF. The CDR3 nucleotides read TGTGCCAGCAGCCGCCCGGGACAGGGGGGCCACGAGCAGTACTTC.

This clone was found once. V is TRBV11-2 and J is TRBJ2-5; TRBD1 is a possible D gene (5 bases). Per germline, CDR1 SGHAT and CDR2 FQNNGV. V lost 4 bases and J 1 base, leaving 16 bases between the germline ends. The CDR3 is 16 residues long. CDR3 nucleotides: TGTGCCAGCAGCTCCTACCCAGGGAACCCCCAAGAGACCCAGTACTTC. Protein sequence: CASSSYPGNPQETQYF.

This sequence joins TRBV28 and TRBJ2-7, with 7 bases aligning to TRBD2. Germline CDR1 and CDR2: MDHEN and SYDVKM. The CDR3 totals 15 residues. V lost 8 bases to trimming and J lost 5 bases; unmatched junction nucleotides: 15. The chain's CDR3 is CASCLRESGGNEQYF. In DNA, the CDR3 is TGTGCCAGCTGCTTGCGGGAGAGTGGCGGGAACGAGCAGTACTTC. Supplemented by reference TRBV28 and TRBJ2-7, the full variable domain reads DVKVTQSSRYLVKRTGEKVFLECVQDMDHENMFWYRQDPGLGLRLIYFSYDVKMKEKGDIPEGYSVSREKKERFSLILESASTNQTSMYLCASCLRESGGNEQYFGPGTRLTVT.

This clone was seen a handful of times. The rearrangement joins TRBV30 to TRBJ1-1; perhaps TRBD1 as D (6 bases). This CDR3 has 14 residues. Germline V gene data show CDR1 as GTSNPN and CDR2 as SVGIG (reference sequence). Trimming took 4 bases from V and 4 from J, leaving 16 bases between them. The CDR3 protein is CAWTEGQVGTEAFF. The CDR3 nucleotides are TGTGCCTGGACCGAGGGACAAGTAGGCACTGAAGCTTTCTTT.

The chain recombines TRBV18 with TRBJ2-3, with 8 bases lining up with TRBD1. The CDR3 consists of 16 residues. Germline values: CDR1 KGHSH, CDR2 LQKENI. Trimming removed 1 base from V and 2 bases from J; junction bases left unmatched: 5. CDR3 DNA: TGTGCCAGCTCACCACAGGGGACAGGTTCCACAGATACGCAGTATTTT. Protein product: CASSPQGTGSTDTQYF. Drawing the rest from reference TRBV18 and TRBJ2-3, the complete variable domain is NAGVMQNPRHLVRRRGQEARLRCSPMKGHSHVYWYRQLPEEGLKFMVYLQKENIIDESGMPKERFSAEFPKEGPSILRIQQVVRGDSAAYFCASSPQGTGSTDTQYFGPGTRLTVL.

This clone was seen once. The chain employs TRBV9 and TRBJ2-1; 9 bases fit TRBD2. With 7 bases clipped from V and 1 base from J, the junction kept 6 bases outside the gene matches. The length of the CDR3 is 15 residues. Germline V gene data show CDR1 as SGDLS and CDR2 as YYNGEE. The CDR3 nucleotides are TGTGCCAGCGGGGGCGGGAGGGAATCCTACAATGAGCAGTTCTTC. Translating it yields CASGGGRESYNEQFF.

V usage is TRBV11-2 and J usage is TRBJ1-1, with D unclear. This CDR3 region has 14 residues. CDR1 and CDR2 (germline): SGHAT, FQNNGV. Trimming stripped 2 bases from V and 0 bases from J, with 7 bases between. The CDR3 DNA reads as TGTGCCAGCAGCTTAAGGACTTTGAACACTGAAGCTTTCTTT. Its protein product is CASSLRTLNTEAFF.

The chain's CDR3 is CASSLPSGLGEAFF. As DNA, the CDR3 is TGTGCCAGCAGTTTACCCTCAGGGTTAGGGGAAGCTTTCTTT. V and J are TRBV6-6 and TRBJ1-1; D possibly corresponds to TRBD1 (5 bases). This CDR3 comprises 14 residues. CDR1 is MNHNY and CDR2 is SVGAGI in the germline V gene (reference sequence). V was pared by 4 bases and J by 8 bases, with 17 bases between.

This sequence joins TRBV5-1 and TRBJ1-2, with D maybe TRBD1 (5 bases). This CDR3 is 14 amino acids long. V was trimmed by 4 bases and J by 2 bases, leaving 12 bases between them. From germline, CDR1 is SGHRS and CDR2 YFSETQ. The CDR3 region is CASSLDIQNYGYTF. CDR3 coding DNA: TGCGCCAGCAGCCTGGACATACAGAACTATGGCTACACCTTC. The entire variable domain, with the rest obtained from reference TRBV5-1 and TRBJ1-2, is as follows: KAGVTQTPRYLIKTRGQQVTLSCSPISGHRSVSWYQQTPGQGLQFLFEYFSETQRNKGNFPGRFSGRQFSNSRSEMNVSTLELGDSALYLCASSLDIQNYGYTFGSGTRLTVV.

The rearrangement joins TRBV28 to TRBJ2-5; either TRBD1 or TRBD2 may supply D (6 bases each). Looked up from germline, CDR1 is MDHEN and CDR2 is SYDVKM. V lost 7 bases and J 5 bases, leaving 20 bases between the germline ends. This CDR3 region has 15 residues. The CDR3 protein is CASTTPRGPGETQYF. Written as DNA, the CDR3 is TGTGCCAGCACAACGCCTCGGGGGCCAGGGGAGACCCAGTACTTC.

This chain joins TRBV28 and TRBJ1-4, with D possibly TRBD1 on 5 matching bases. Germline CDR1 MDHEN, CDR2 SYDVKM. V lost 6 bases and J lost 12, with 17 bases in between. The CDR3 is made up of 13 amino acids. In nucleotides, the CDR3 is TGTGCCAGCAGCAAACGGGACGCCGAGCAACTGTTTTTT. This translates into CASSKRDAEQLFF.